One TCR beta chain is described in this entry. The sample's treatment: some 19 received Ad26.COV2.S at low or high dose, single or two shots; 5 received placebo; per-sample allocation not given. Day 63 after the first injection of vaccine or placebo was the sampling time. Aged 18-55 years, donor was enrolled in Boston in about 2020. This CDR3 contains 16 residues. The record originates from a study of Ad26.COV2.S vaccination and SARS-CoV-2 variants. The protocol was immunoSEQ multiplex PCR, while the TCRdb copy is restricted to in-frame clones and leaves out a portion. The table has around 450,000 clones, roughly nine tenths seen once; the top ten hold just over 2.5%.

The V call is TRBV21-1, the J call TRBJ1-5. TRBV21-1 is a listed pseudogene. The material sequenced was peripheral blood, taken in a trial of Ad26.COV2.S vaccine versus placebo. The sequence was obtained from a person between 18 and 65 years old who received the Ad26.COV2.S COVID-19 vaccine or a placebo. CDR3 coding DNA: TGTGCCAGCAGCCCCTCGCTGGTCGACGCGGATCAGCCCCAGCATTTT. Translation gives CASSPSLVDADQPQHF.